This entry concerns a single TCR beta chain. Deletions cut 2 bases from V and 3 bases from J, with 21 bases between. Germline V CDR1 and CDR2: SGHTA, FQGNSA. The CDR3 runs to 18 residues. Clones were sequenced by immunoSEQ multiplex PCR, and TCRdb holds only the in-frame ones, with some missing. The data show about 110,000 clones, 85% to 95% seen once. The data are from a study of T cell responses to AZD1222 COVID-19 vaccine. Study-wide context: Second doses that came at about 4 or about 12 weeks were put together.

This receptor was obtained from an adult in good health. The material sequenced was peripheral blood, taken on day 0 of AZD1222 vaccination. This sequence joins TRBV7-2 and TRBJ2-3; D is possibly TRBD2 (6 bases). The DNA of the CDR3 is TGTGCCAGCAGCTTACTAGCGACGGTAGGTCGGAGTACAGATACGCAGTATTTT. Translating it yields CASSLLATVGRSTDTQYF.